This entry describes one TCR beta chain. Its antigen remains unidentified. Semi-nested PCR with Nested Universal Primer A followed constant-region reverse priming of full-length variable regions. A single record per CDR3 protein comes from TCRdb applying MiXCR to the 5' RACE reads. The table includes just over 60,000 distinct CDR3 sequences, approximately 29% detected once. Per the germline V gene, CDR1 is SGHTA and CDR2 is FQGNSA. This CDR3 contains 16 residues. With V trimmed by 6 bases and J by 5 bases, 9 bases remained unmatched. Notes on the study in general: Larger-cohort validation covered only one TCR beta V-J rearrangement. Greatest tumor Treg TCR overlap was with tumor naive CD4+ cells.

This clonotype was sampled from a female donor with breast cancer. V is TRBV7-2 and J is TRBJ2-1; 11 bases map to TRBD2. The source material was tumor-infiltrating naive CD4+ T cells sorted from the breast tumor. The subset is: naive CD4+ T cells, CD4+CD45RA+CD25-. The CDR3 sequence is CASSFTGTSGNNEQFF. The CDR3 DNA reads TGTGCCAGCAGTTTCACCGGGACTAGCGGAAACAATGAGCAGTTCTTC.